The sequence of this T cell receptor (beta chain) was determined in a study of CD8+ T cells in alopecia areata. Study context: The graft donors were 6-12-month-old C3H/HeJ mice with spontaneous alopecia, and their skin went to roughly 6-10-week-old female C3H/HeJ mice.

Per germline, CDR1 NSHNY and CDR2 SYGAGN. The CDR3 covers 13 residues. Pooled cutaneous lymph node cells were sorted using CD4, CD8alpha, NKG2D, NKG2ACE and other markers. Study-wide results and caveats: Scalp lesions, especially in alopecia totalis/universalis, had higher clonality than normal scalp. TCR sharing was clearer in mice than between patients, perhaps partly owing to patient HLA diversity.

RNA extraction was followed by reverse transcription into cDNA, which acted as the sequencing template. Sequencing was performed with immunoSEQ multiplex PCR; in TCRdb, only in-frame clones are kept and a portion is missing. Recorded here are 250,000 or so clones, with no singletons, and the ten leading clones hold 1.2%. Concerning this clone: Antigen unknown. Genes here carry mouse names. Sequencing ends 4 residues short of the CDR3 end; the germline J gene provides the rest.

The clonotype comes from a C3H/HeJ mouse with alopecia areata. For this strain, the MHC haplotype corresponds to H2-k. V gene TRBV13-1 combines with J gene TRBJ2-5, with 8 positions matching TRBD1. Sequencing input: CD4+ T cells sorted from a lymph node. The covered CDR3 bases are TGTGCCAGCAGTCAACAGGGGGGAGAC. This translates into CASSQQGGD. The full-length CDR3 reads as CASSQQGGDTQYF.